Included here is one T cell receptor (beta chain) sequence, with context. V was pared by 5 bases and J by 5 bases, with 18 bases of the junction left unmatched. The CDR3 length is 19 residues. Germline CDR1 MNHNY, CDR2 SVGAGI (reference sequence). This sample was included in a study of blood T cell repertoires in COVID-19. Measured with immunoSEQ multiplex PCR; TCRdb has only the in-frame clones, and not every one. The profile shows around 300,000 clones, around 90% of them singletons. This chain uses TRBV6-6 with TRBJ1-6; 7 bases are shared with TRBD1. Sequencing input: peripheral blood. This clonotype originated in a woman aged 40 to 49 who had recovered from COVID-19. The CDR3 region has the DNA TGTGCCAGCAGTCCACCAGGGGTGAGGGGGCGAGGTAATAATTCACCCCTCCACTTT. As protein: CASSPPGVRGRGNNSPLHF.